Below are 12 T cell receptor beta chains sequenced from a single sample in a study of blood T cell repertoires in COVID-19. Repertoires were generated with immunoSEQ multiplex PCR, while TCRdb's copy carries only in-frame clones and drops some. Among roughly 81,000 clones listed, about 85% were seen once. Sequenced material: peripheral blood. These receptors came from an elderly woman with COVID-19, enrolled during active disease.

The V gene is TRBV5-1, the J gene TRBJ2-1, with D possibly TRBD1 on 5 matching bases. The CDR3 runs to 13 residues. Between the trimmed V and J ends, which lost 1 base and 6 bases, there was a span of 8 bases. Germline V gene lookup returns CDR1 SGHRS and CDR2 YFSETQ. CDR3 protein: CASSLFGANEQFF. The CDR3 DNA sequence: TGCGCCAGCAGCTTGTTTGGGGCCAATGAGCAGTTCTTC.

The chain recombines TRBV18 with TRBJ1-1, with D unresolved. Per germline, CDR1 KGHSH and CDR2 LQKENI. The CDR3 loop spans 15 amino acids. Trimming stripped 3 bases from V and 1 base from J, with 12 bases between. CDR3 sequence: CASSPTGGWNTEAFF. The CDR3 DNA reads as TGTGCCAGCTCACCGACCGGAGGGTGGAACACTGAAGCTTTCTTT. Supplemented by reference TRBV18 and TRBJ1-1, the full variable domain reads NAGVMQNPRHLVRRRGQEARLRCSPMKGHSHVYWYRQLPEEGLKFMVYLQKENIIDESGMPKERFSAEFPKEGPSILRIQQVVRGDSAAYFCASSPTGGWNTEAFFGQGTRLTVV.

The genes are TRBV27 and TRBJ2-5; perhaps TRBD1 as D (7 bases). With 4 bases removed from V and 1 base from J, the gap between germline ends came to 13 bases. Germline CDR1 reads MNHEY; CDR2 reads SMNVEV (reference sequence). CDR3 length equals 15 residues. For the CDR3, the DNA is TGTGCCAGCAGTTCCCAGGGGGGTCCCCAAGAGACCCAGTACTTC. Residues: CASSSQGGPQETQYF.

V gene TRBV7-2 combines with J gene TRBJ2-4; 7 bases align to TRBD1. The CDR3 contains 13 residues. With V trimmed by 2 bases and J by 10 bases, 5 bases remained unmatched. Germline V lookup: CDR1 SGHTA, CDR2 FQGNSA. The chain's CDR3 is CASSLQGVRIQYF. Written as DNA, the CDR3 is TGTGCCAGCAGCTTACAGGGGGTGAGGATTCAGTACTTC.

The chain joins TRBV19 to TRBJ1-2, with D possibly matching TRBD1 (6 bases). Deletions cut 5 bases from V and 8 bases from J, with 12 bases between. From germline, CDR1 is LNHDA and CDR2 SQIVND (reference sequence). The CDR3 has 12 residues. CDR3 DNA sequence: TGTGCCAGTAGTTTCGCAGGGGTAGGCTACACCTTC. As protein: CASSFAGVGYTF.

Only a few counts were recorded for this clone. The V gene is TRBV18, the J gene TRBJ1-5; possible D gene TRBD1, 6 bases. The CDR3 is 15 amino acids. Trimming pared 3 bases from V and 11 bases from J, leaving 20 bases between. CDR1 is KGHSH and CDR2 is LQKENI in the germline V gene. The CDR3 here is CASSPIPTATGTQHF. The CDR3 DNA is TGTGCCAGCTCACCGATCCCGACAGCCACAGGGACCCAGCATTTT.

This CDR3 is CASSVGTGSTGELFF. In DNA, the CDR3 is TGTGCCAGCAGTGTCGGGACAGGGTCCACCGGGGAGCTGTTTTTT. The rearrangement joins TRBV6-4 to TRBJ2-2; 9 bases align to TRBD1. Trimming took 4 bases from V and 4 from J; bases not matched to a gene: 4. Germline CDR1 reads MRHNA; CDR2 reads SNTAGT. There are 15 residues in the CDR3.

This clone was seen a single time. The genes are TRBV15 and TRBJ2-7; D may be TRBD2 (6 bases). Trimming cost V 3 bases and J 0 bases, with 12 bases left between them. The CDR3 loop spans 15 amino acids. The germline V gene has CDR1 LNHNV and CDR2 YYDKDF (reference sequence). CDR3 bases: TGTGCCACCAGCAGGGGGGGTAGCAGCTCCTACGAGCAGTACTTC. This gives the protein CATSRGGSSSYEQYF. Looking up the rest from reference TRBV15 and TRBJ2-7 gives the full variable domain: DAMVIQNPRYQVTQFGKPVTLSCSQTLNHNVMYWYQQKSSQAPKLLFHYYDKDFNNEADTPDNFQSRRPNTSFCFLDIRSPGLGDTAMYLCATSRGGSSSYEQYFGPGTRLTVT.

A single count supports this clone. V is TRBV5-1 and J is TRBJ2-7, with 14 bases matching TRBD2. CDR1 is SGHRS, CDR2 YFSETQ, per germline. This CDR3 is 17 amino acids long. J gave up 2 bases and V 4 bases, and 8 bases lay outside the gene matches. The CDR3 DNA reads TGCGCCAGCAGCCGAGGACTAGCGGGAGGACCCACCTACGAGCAGTACTTC. The encoded protein is CASSRGLAGGPTYEQYF.

V gene TRBV20-1 combines with J gene TRBJ1-2; TRBD1 matches 9 bases. This CDR3 spans 14 amino acids. V shed 3 bases, J shed 4 bases, and the junction held 6 bases outside the gene matches. CDR1 DFQATT and CDR2 SNEGSKA come from the germline V gene (reference sequence). The CDR3 DNA reads TGCAGTGCTAGTAGGGACAGGGTTGCCTATGGCTACACCTTC. Its protein is CSASRDRVAYGYTF.

This clone is a singleton in its sample. The rearrangement joins TRBV7-2 to TRBJ2-7, with TRBD2 matching 10 bases. The length of the CDR3 is 17 residues. Trimming removed 0 bases from V and 2 bases from J; junction bases left unmatched: 7. CDR1 and CDR2 (germline): SGHTA, FQGNSA. In DNA, the CDR3 is TGTGCCAGCAGCTTAGCGTCGCTAGCGGGAGCCACCTACGAGCAGTACTTC. Translating it yields CASSLASLAGATYEQYF.

This clone was observed once. The chain links TRBV5-1 to TRBJ2-7, with D possibly matching TRBD2 (6 bases). Germline V gene data show CDR1 as SGHRS and CDR2 as YFSETQ. Deletions cut 4 bases from V and 3 bases from J, with 17 bases between. The CDR3 covers 15 residues. The chain's CDR3 is CASSGGGLEGYEQYF. CDR3 in DNA: TGCGCCAGCAGCGGTGGGGGACTGGAGGGCTACGAGCAGTACTTC.